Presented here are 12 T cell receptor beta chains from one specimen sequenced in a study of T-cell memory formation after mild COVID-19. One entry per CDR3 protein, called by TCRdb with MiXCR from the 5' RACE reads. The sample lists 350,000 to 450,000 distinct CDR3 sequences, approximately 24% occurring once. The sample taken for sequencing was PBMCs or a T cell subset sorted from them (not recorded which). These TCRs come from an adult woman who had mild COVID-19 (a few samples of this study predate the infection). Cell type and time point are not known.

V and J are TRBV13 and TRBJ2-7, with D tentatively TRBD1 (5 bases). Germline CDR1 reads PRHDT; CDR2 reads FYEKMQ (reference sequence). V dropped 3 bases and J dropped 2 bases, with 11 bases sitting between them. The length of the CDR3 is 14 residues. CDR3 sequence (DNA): TGTGCCAGCAGCTTCCCGACAGCTACCTACGAGCAGTACTTC. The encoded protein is CASSFPTATYEQYF. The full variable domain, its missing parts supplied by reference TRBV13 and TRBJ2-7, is AAGVIQSPRHLIKEKRETATLKCYPIPRHDTVYWYQQGPGQDPQFLISFYEKMQSDKGSIPDRFSAQQFSDYHSELNMSSLELGDSALYFCASSFPTATYEQYFGPGTRLTVT.

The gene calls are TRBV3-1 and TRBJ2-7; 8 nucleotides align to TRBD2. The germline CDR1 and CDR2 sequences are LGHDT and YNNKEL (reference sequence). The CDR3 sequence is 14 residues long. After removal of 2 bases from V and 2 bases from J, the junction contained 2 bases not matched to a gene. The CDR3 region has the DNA TGTGCCAGCAGCCAAACGGGGGGGCCCTACGAGCAGTACTTC. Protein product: CASSQTGGPYEQYF.

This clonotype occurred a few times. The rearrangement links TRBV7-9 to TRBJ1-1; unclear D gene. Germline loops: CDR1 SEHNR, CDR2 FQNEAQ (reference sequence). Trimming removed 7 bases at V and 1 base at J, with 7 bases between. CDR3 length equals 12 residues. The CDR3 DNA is TGTGCCAGCATTGGAGAGAACACTGAAGCTTTCTTT. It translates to CASIGENTEAFF.

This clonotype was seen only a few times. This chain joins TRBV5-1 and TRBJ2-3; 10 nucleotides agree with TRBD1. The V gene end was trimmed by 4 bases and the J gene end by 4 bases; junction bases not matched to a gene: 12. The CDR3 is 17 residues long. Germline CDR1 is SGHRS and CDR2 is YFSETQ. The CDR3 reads CASSPTSTGGWADTQYF. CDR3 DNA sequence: TGCGCCAGCAGCCCAACTTCGACAGGGGGCTGGGCAGATACGCAGTATTTT. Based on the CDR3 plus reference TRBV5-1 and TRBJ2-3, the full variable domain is KAGVTQTPRYLIKTRGQQVTLSCSPISGHRSVSWYQQTPGQGLQFLFEYFSETQRNKGNFPGRFSGRQFSNSRSEMNVSTLELGDSALYLCASSPTSTGGWADTQYFGPGTRLTVL.

CDR3 sequence: CASSPNRITDTQYF. The CDR3 nucleotides read TGTGCCAGCTCACCCAACAGGATCACAGATACGCAGTATTTT. The chain combines TRBV18 with TRBJ2-3, with a weak D call TRBD1 (5 bases). The length of the CDR3 is 14 residues. Germline assignment: CDR1 KGHSH and CDR2 LQKENI. Trimming removed 3 bases at V and 2 bases at J, with 9 bases between.

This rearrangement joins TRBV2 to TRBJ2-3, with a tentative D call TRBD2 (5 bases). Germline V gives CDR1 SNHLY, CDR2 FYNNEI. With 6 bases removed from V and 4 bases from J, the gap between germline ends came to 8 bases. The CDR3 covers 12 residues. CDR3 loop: CASRRESDTQYF. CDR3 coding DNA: TGTGCCAGCAGAAGGGAGTCAGATACGCAGTATTTT.

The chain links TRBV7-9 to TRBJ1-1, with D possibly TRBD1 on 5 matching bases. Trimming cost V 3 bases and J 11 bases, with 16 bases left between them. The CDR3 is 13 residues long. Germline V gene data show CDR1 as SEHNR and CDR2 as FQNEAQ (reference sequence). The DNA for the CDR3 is TGTGCCAGCAGCTTCGAGGAGGGGCGGCAGGCTTTCTTT. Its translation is CASSFEEGRQAFF.

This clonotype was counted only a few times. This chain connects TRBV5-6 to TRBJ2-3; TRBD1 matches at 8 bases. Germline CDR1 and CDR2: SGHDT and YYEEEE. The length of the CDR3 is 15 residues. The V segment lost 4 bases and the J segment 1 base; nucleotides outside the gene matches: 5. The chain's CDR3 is CASSIRDRRTDTQYF. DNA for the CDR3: TGTGCCAGCAGCATACGGGACAGGCGCACAGATACGCAGTATTTT.

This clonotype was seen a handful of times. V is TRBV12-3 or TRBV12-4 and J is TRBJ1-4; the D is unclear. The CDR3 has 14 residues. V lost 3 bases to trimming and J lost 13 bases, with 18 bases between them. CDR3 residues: CASSLGSAGHGLFF. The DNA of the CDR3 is TGTGCCAGCAGTTTGGGGTCCGCCGGTCATGGACTGTTTTTT.

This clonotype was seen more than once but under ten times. The CDR3 loop is CAIGRSRSTDTQYF. DNA of the CDR3: TGTGCCATCGGACGGTCCCGAAGCACAGATACGCAGTATTTT. This chain uses TRBV15 with TRBJ2-3; D remains ambiguous. Germline assignment: CDR1 LNHNV and CDR2 YYDKDF (reference sequence). The CDR3 contains 14 residues. V lost 10 bases and J lost 0, with 14 bases in between. Variable domain in full (rest from reference TRBV15 and TRBJ2-3): DAMVIQNPRYQVTQFGKPVTLSCSQTLNHNVMYWYQQKSSQAPKLLFHYYDKDFNNEADTPDNFQSRRPNTSFCFLDIRSPGLGDTAMYLCAIGRSRSTDTQYFGPGTRLTVL.

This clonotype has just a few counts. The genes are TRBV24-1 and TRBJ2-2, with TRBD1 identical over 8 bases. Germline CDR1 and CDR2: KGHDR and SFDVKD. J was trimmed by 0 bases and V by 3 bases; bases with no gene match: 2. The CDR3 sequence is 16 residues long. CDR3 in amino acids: CATSDPGQANTGELFF. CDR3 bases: TGTGCCACCAGTGATCCGGGACAGGCGAACACCGGGGAGCTGTTTTTT.

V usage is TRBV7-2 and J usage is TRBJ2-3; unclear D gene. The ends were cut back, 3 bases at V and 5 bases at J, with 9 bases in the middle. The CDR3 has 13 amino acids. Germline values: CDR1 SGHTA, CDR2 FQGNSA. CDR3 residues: CASSFGPRDTQYF. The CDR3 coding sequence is TGTGCCAGCAGCTTTGGCCCCCGAGATACGCAGTATTTT.